The entry below gives a single T cell receptor beta chain sequence along with its context. The antigen is not known. This entry comes from a study of radiotherapy plus CTLA-4 blockade in lung cancer. On the study more broadly: Objective responses arose in around a sixth of patients, and over 25% experienced disease control. Study findings and constraints: Tumor-origin TCR clones grew in blood after radiotherapy plus ipilimumab. Early clonal dynamics of blood T cells, together with interferon-beta, were reported as the best response predictor.

CDR3 size: 17 residues. V lost 0 bases to trimming and J lost 1 base, with 15 bases between them. Germline V lookup: CDR1 LGHNA, CDR2 YNFKEQ. Sequenced by immunoSEQ multiplex PCR; TCRdb stores in-frame clones only, minus some. The profile covers about 97,000 clones, with roughly 74% appearing a single time and approximately 2.6% taken by the ten largest. The chain employs TRBV4-2 and TRBJ1-2; D unclear. Specimen: peripheral blood, collected from a patient treated with radiotherapy plus ipilimumab. The TCR originated in a human donor with non-small cell lung cancer who had a partial response to radiotherapy plus ipilimumab. Some clones in this sample may be carry-over from other donors' samples. The CDR3 DNA reads as TGTGCCAGCAGCCAAGAGGTACTTGACCGAGGTAACTATGGCTACACCTTC. This sequence encodes CASSQEVLDRGNYGYTF.